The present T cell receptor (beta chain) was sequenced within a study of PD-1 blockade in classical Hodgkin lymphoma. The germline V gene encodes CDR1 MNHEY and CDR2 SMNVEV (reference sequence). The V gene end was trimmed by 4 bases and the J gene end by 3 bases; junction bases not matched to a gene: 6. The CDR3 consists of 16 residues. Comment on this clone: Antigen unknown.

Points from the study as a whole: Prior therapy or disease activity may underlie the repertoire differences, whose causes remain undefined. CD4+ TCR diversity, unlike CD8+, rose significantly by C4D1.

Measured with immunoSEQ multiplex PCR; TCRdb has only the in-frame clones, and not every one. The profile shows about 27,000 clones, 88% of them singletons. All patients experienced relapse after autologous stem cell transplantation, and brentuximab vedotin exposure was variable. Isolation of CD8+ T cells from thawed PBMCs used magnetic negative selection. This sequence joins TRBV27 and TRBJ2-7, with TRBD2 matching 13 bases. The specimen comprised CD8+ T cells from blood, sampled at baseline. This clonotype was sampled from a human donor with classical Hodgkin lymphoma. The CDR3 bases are TGTGCCAGCAGTTCGGGGACTAGCGGGGTGTACTACGAGCAGTACTTC. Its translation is CASSSGTSGVYYEQYF.